Presented here are 22 T cell receptor beta chains from one specimen sequenced in a study of CD8+ T cells in alopecia areata. The treatment denotes: oral pan-JAK inhibitor, 5-10 mg twice daily. Extraction of RNA preceded its reverse transcription into cDNA, which served as the sequencing template. TCRdb's table, derived via immunoSEQ multiplex PCR, lists solely in-frame clones and lacks some. The table includes more than 95,000 clones, 50% to 75% detected once. The source was CD8+ T cells sorted from blood, collected at week 4, from a patient treated with tofacitinib. The receptors originated from a human donor with alopecia areata.

In this sample, this clone turned up a few times. This chain links TRBV29-1 with TRBJ2-7, with 8 nucleotides matching TRBD2. Germline-derived CDR1 and CDR2 are SQVTM and ANQGSEA. Trimming removed 7 bases from V and 2 bases from J; junction bases left unmatched: 10. CDR3 size: 14 residues. CDR3 DNA sequence: TGCAGCGGCATCCTGACGGGGGGGACCTACGAGCAGTACTTC. Its translation is CSGILTGGTYEQYF.

This clone was detected once. The chain links TRBV4-1 to TRBJ1-2; the match to TRBD1 covers 9 bases. CDR1 and CDR2 from the germline V gene are MGHRA and YSYEKL. The junction had 10 bases not matched to a gene; V was cut back by 3 bases and J by 8 bases. The CDR3 is made up of 15 amino acids. CDR3 DNA: TGCGCCAGCAGCCACCGGGACAGGGACACTATGGGCTACACCTTC. This sequence encodes CASSHRDRDTMGYTF.

This chain uses TRBV9 with TRBJ2-1; D is perhaps TRBD1 (6 bases). V lost 2 bases and J 8 bases, leaving 14 bases between the germline ends. CDR1 is SGDLS and CDR2 is YYNGEE in the germline V gene. The CDR3 runs 14 residues. The CDR3 loop reads CASSVGGTWDEQFF. DNA for the CDR3: TGTGCCAGCAGCGTTGGGGGCACATGGGATGAGCAGTTCTTC.

This clone is a singleton in its sample. This sequence joins TRBV21-1 and TRBJ2-5. TRBV21-1 constitutes a pseudogene. The CDR3 contains 14 residues. The CDR3 protein is CASSKDHLQETQYF. The DNA of the CDR3 is TGTGCCAGCAGCAAAGATCACCTTCAAGAGACCCAGTACTTC.

The V and J genes are TRBV4-1 and TRBJ2-5; D is uncertain. CDR3 size: 18 residues. CDR1 and CDR2 from the germline V gene are MGHRA and YSYEKL. The V end was cut by 0 bases, the J end by 2 bases, with 19 bases between. Here the CDR3 reads CASSQDLGRTWAQETQYF. The CDR3 DNA sequence: TGCGCCAGCAGCCAAGATTTGGGCAGGACGTGGGCACAAGAGACCCAGTACTTC.

The rearrangement links TRBV7-9 to TRBJ1-1; D remains ambiguous. The CDR3 loop spans 13 amino acids. V was clipped by 6 bases and J by 0 bases, with 8 bases between them. Germline loops: CDR1 SEHNR, CDR2 FQNEAQ (reference sequence). CDR3 protein: CASSGHLNTEAFF. In DNA form, the CDR3 reads TGTGCCAGCAGTGGCCATCTGAACACTGAAGCTTTCTTT.

The sample holds one count of this clone. V and J are TRBV29-1 and TRBJ1-2, with no clear D. Germline values: CDR1 SQVTM, CDR2 ANQGSEA. This CDR3 contains 14 residues. V was shortened by 2 bases and J by 4 bases, with 14 bases between the two germline ends. The CDR3 DNA is TGCAGCGTTGAAACACGGATAGGACCCTATGGCTACACCTTC. Translating gives CSVETRIGPYGYTF.

The rearrangement links TRBV29-1 to TRBJ1-1; TRBD1 aligns across 7 bases. V gave up 7 bases and J gave up 13 bases; unmatched junction bases: 15. CDR1 is SQVTM and CDR2 is ANQGSEA in the germline V gene. The length of the CDR3 is 12 residues. This CDR3 reads CSGRTGGQFGFF. The CDR3 nucleotides are TGCAGCGGACGGACAGGAGGCCAGTTTGGTTTCTTT.

The sample holds a few counts of this clone. The chain uses TRBV9 and TRBJ2-5; the D is unclear. Germline V gives CDR1 SGDLS, CDR2 YYNGEE. Trimming shortened V by 2 bases and J by 2 bases, and 7 bases separated the two germline ends. CDR3 length: 13 amino acids. CDR3 amino acids: CASSVGRQETQYF. Written as DNA, the CDR3 is TGTGCCAGCAGCGTGGGTAGGCAAGAGACCCAGTACTTC. Complete variable domain (other parts from reference TRBV9 and TRBJ2-5): DSGVTQTPKHLITATGQRVTLRCSPRSGDLSVYWYQQSLDQGLQFLIQYYNGEERAKGNILERFSAQQFPDLHSELNLSSLELGDSALYFCASSVGRQETQYFGPGTRLLVL.

The rearrangement joins TRBV30 to TRBJ1-2; D is unclear. Germline V gives CDR1 GTSNPN, CDR2 SVGIG (reference sequence). CDR3 size: 14 residues. The V and J ends lost 0 bases and 3 bases respectively, with 11 bases between them. The CDR3 spells CAWSVLGGDYGYTF. For the CDR3, the DNA is TGTGCCTGGAGTGTACTTGGAGGAGACTATGGCTACACCTTC. Variable domain in full (rest from reference TRBV30 and TRBJ1-2): SQTIHQWPATLVQPVGSPLSLECTVEGTSNPNLYWYRQAAGRGLQLLFYSVGIGQISSEVPQNLSASRPQDRQFILSSKKLLLSDSGFYLCAWSVLGGDYGYTFGSGTRLTVV.

This clone showed up just a few times. The V call is TRBV7-9, the J call TRBJ1-2; D is uncertain. The CDR3 covers 15 residues. V lost 5 bases and J lost 4, with 17 bases in between. Germline values: CDR1 SEHNR, CDR2 FQNEAQ (reference sequence). This CDR3 reads CASSLGPRPIYGYTF. CDR3 nucleotide sequence: TGTGCCAGCAGCCTCGGCCCCCGGCCCATCTATGGCTACACCTTC. Based on the CDR3 plus reference TRBV7-9 and TRBJ1-2, the full variable domain is DTGVSQNPRHKITKRGQNVTFRCDPISEHNRLYWYRQTLGQGPEFLTYFQNEAQLEKSRLLSDRFSAERPKGSFSTLEIQRTEQGDSAMYLCASSLGPRPIYGYTFGSGTRLTVV.

The rearrangement joins TRBV13 to TRBJ2-7; no clear D gene. Germline CDR1 PRHDT, CDR2 FYEKMQ (reference sequence). Trimming removed 6 bases from V and 2 bases from J, with 5 bases in between. This CDR3 is built from 11 residues. The CDR3 DNA is TGTGCCAGCAGTCGCGCCTACGAGCAGTACTTC. Protein: CASSRAYEQYF. The variable domain in full, with the rest retrieved from reference TRBV13 and TRBJ2-7, is AAGVIQSPRHLIKEKRETATLKCYPIPRHDTVYWYQQGPGQDPQFLISFYEKMQSDKGSIPDRFSAQQFSDYHSELNMSSLELGDSALYFCASSRAYEQYFGPGTRLTVT.

This clone was counted a few times. The chain recombines TRBV29-1 with TRBJ2-2; D not resolved. Germline CDR1 and CDR2: SQVTM and ANQGSEA. The germline V and J ends were trimmed by 6 bases and 4 bases, with 15 bases remaining between them. CDR3 length equals 14 residues. CDR3 amino acids: CSVDPLGTTGELFF. The CDR3 region has the DNA TGCAGCGTGGACCCCCTGGGAACCACCGGGGAGCTGTTTTTT.

The V gene is TRBV7-3, the J gene TRBJ2-4; either TRBD1 or TRBD2 may fit D (6 bases each). The CDR3 runs to 14 residues. Germline values: CDR1 SGHTA, CDR2 FQGTGA. V was pared by 4 bases and J by 8 bases, with 15 bases between. The CDR3 loop is CASSSGDTGDIQYF. The CDR3 nucleotides read TGTGCCAGCAGCTCGGGGGACACTGGTGACATTCAGTACTTC.

This clone has a handful of counts. The chain has TRBV29-1 and TRBJ1-2; D is unresolved. The germline V and J ends were trimmed by 3 bases and 3 bases, with 11 bases remaining between them. CDR1 and CDR2 from the germline V gene are SQVTM and ANQGSEA. There are 13 residues in the CDR3. The CDR3 nucleotides are TGCAGCGTTGATAGTGGGCAGCACTATGGCTACACCTTC. This gives the protein CSVDSGQHYGYTF.

This clone was counted a few times. Other DNA sequences in the same sample also yield this CDR3. V gene TRBV7-9 combines with J gene TRBJ2-1, with TRBD2 matching over 7 bases. J gave up 7 bases and V 0 bases, and 3 bases lay outside the gene matches. The CDR3 runs 14 residues. The germline V gene has CDR1 SEHNR and CDR2 FQNEAQ (reference sequence). The CDR3 DNA follows: TGTGCCAGCAGCTTAGCCCTCGGGGGGAATGAGCAGTTCTTC. Protein: CASSLALGGNEQFF. Full variable domain (missing parts from reference TRBV7-9 and TRBJ2-1): DTGVSQNPRHKITKRGQNVTFRCDPISEHNRLYWYRQTLGQGPEFLTYFQNEAQLEKSRLLSDRFSAERPKGSFSTLEIQRTEQGDSAMYLCASSLALGGNEQFFGPGTRLTVL.

This clone came up a few times. The chain links TRBV10-3 to TRBJ2-3, with D possibly TRBD2 on 5 matching bases. In germline, CDR1 is ENHRY, CDR2 SYGVKD. The V and J ends lost 10 bases and 0 bases respectively, with 14 bases between them. CDR3 length: 14 residues. The CDR3 sequence is CATRGFDSTDTQYF. The DNA for the CDR3 is TGTGCCACCCGGGGTTTTGATAGCACAGATACGCAGTATTTT.

The rearrangement joins TRBV5-1 to TRBJ2-7; TRBD1 aligns across 7 bases. The trim removed 0 bases at V and 10 bases at J, leaving 4 bases unmatched. This CDR3 comprises 12 residues. Germline values: CDR1 SGHRS, CDR2 YFSETQ. CDR3 sequence reads: CASSLDGTAQYF. Written as DNA, the CDR3 is TGCGCCAGCAGCTTGGACGGGACAGCCCAGTACTTC. The variable domain in full, with the rest retrieved from reference TRBV5-1 and TRBJ2-7, is KAGVTQTPRYLIKTRGQQVTLSCSPISGHRSVSWYQQTPGQGLQFLFEYFSETQRNKGNFPGRFSGRQFSNSRSEMNVSTLELGDSALYLCASSLDGTAQYFGPGTRLTVT.

CDR3: CASSSRQERAFF. In DNA, the CDR3 is TGTGCCAGCAGTTCTCGACAGGAGCGGGCTTTCTTT. The genes are TRBV27 and TRBJ1-1; possible D gene TRBD1, 6 bases. The CDR3 sequence is 12 residues long. The germline gives CDR1 MNHEY, CDR2 SMNVEV (reference sequence). With 4 bases removed from V and 11 bases from J, the gap between germline ends came to 14 bases.

In nucleotides, the CDR3 is TGTGCCAGCAGCTACGCTGCGGGGGGCGGCACAGATACGCAGTATTTT. Protein product: CASSYAAGGGTDTQYF. The V and J genes are TRBV5-4 and TRBJ2-3, with TRBD2 matching 8 bases. The CDR3 is made up of 16 amino acids. Per the germline V gene, CDR1 is SGHNT and CDR2 is YYREEE (reference sequence). V trimming: 3 bases; J trimming: 1 base; junction bases outside the gene matches: 7.

The CDR3 DNA reads as TGCAGCGTTGGGTCTGTGAACACCGGGGAGCTGTTTTTT. Translation gives CSVGSVNTGELFF. The chain links TRBV29-1 to TRBJ2-2; D ambiguous. V lost 4 bases and J 1 base, leaving 7 bases between the germline ends. CDR3 length equals 13 residues. In germline, CDR1 is SQVTM, CDR2 ANQGSEA.

The chain combines TRBV7-9 with TRBJ1-1; D uncertain. CDR1 and CDR2 from the germline V gene are SEHNR and FQNEAQ (reference sequence). This CDR3 has 14 amino acids. Trimming left V 2 bases short and J 3 bases short, with 10 bases between. The CDR3 bases are TGTGCCAGCAGCTTATTGCCGGAGGACACTGAAGCTTTCTTT. Its translation is CASSLLPEDTEAFF.